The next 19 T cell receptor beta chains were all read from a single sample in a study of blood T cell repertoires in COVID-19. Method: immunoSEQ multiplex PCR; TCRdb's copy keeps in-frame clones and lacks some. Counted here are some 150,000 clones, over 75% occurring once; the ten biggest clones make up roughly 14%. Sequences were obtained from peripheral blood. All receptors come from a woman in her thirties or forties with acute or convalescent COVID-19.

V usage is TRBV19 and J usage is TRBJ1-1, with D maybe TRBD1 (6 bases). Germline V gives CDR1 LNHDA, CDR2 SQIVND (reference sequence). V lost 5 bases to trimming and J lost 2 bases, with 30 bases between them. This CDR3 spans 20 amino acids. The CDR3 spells CASSSLGYGQGMWENTEAFF. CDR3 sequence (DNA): TGTGCCAGTAGTTCACTCGGATATGGGCAGGGGATGTGGGAAAACACTGAAGCTTTCTTT.

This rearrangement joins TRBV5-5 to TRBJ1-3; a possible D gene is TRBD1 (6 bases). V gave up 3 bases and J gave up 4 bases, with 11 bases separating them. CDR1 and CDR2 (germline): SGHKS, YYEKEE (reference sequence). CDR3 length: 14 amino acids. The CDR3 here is CASSSTGYGNTIYF. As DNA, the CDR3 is TGTGCCAGCAGCTCTACAGGGTACGGAAACACCATATATTTT.

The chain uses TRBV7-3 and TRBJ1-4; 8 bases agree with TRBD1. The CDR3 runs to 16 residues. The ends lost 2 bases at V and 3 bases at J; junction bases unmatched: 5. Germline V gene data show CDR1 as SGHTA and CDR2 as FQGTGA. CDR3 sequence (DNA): TGTGCCAGCAGCTTATCTCGGGACAGGTCTAATGAAAAACTGTTTTTT. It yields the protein CASSLSRDRSNEKLFF.

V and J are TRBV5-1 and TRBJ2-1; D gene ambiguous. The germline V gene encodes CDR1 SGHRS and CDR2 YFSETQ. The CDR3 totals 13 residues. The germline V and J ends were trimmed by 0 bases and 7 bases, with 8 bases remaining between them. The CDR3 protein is CASSLGIRNEQFF. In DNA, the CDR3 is TGCGCCAGCAGCTTGGGAATACGGAATGAGCAGTTCTTC.

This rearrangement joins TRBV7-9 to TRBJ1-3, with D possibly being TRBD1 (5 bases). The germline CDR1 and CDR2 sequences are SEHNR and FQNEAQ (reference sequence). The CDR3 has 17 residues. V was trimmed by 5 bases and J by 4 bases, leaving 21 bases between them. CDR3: CASSPPGTGRSGNTIYF. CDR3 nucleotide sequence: TGTGCCAGCAGCCCCCCCGGGACTGGGCGGTCCGGAAACACCATATATTTT.

The CDR3 nucleotides are TGTGCCAGCAGCCTAGACAGAAGGGGAGGAAACACCATATATTTT. This gives the protein CASSLDRRGGNTIYF. The chain has TRBV5-4 and TRBJ1-3; D is possibly TRBD1 (5 bases). Germline CDR1 and CDR2: SGHNT and YYREEE (reference sequence). CDR3 length: 15 amino acids. Trimming left V 4 bases short and J 4 bases short, with 15 bases between.

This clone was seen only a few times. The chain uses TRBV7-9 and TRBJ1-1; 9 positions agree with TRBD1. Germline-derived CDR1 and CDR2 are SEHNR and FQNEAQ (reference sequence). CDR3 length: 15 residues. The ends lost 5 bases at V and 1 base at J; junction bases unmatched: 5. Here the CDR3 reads CASSPGTGTNTEAFF. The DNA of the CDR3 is TGTGCCAGCAGCCCTGGGACAGGGACGAACACTGAAGCTTTCTTT. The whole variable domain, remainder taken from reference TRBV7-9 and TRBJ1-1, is DTGVSQNPRHKITKRGQNVTFRCDPISEHNRLYWYRQTLGQGPEFLTYFQNEAQLEKSRLLSDRFSAERPKGSFSTLEIQRTEQGDSAMYLCASSPGTGTNTEAFFGQGTRLTVV.

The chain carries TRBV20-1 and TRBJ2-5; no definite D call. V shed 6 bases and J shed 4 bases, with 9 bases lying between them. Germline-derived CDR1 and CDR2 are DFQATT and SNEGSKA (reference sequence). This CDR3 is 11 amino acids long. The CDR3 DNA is TGCAGTGCCACCGGTCGAGAGACCCAGTACTTC. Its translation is CSATGRETQYF.

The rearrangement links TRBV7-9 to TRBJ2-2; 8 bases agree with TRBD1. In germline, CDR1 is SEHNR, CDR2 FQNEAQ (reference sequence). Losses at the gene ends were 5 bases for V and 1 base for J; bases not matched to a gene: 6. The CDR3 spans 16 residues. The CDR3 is CASSPPGGLNTGELFF. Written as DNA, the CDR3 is TGTGCCAGCAGCCCGCCAGGGGGCTTGAACACCGGGGAGCTGTTTTTT. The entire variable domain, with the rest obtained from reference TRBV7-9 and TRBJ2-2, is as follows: DTGVSQNPRHKITKRGQNVTFRCDPISEHNRLYWYRQTLGQGPEFLTYFQNEAQLEKSRLLSDRFSAERPKGSFSTLEIQRTEQGDSAMYLCASSPPGGLNTGELFFGEGSRLTVL.

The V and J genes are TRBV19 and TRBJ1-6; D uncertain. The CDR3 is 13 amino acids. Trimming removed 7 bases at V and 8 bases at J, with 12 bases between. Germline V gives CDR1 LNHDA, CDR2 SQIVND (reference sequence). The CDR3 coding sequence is TGTGCCAGTACCGAAGGGAGAGATTCACCCCTCCACTTT. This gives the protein CASTEGRDSPLHF.

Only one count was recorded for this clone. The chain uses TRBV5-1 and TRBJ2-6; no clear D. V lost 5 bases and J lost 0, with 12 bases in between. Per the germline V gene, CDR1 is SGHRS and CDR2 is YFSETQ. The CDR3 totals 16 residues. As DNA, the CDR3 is TGCGCCAGCAGTTACTACGGAATCTCTGGGGCCAACGTCCTGACTTTC. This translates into CASSYYGISGANVLTF.

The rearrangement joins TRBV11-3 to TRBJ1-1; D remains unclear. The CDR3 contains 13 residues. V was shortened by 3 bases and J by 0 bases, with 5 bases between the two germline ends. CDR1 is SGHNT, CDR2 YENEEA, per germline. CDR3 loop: CASSFTMNTEAFF. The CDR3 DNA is TGTGCCAGCAGCTTTACAATGAACACTGAAGCTTTCTTT.

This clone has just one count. The CDR3, as DNA: TGTGCCAGCAGTTACATGGGACAGACAACTTATGGCTACACCTTC. This encodes CASSYMGQTTYGYTF. The chain joins TRBV6-5 to TRBJ1-2; TRBD1 matches at 7 bases. The J segment lost 5 bases and the V segment lost 2 bases, leaving 8 bases of the junction unmatched. Germline V lookup: CDR1 MNHEY, CDR2 SVGAGI. The CDR3 has 15 residues.

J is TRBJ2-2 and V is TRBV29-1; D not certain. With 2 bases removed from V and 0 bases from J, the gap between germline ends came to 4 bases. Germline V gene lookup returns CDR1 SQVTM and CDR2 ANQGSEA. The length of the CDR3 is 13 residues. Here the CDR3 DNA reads TGCAGCGTTGAATCTTCGAACACCGGGGAGCTGTTTTTT. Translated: CSVESSNTGELFF.

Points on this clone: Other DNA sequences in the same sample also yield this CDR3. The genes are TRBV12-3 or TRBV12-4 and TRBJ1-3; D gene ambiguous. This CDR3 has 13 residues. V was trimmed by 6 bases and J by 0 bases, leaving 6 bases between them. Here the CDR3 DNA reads TGTGCCAGCAGACGTAGCTCTGGAAACACCATATATTTT. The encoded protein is CASRRSSGNTIYF.

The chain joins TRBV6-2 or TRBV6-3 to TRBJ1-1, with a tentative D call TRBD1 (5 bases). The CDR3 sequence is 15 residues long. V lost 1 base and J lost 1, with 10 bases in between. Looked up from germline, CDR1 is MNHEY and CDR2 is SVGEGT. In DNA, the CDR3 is TGTGCCAGCAGTTACTGGGGGGTAGGGAACACTGAAGCTTTCTTT. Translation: CASSYWGVGNTEAFF.

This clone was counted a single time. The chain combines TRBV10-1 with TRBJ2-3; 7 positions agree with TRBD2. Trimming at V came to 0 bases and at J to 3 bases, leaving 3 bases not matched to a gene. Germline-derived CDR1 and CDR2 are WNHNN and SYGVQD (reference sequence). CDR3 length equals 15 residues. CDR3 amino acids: CASSESWEGTDTQYF. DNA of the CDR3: TGCGCCAGCAGTGAGTCCTGGGAGGGGACAGATACGCAGTATTTT.

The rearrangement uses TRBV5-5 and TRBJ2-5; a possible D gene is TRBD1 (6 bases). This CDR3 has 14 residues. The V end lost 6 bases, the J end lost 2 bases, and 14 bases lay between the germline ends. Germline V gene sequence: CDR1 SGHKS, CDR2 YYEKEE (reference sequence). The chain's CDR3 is CASTKGQIQETQYF. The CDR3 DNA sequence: TGTGCCAGCACCAAAGGACAGATACAAGAGACCCAGTACTTC.

The CDR3 region is CATSRDSVRKETQYF. The CDR3 nucleotides are TGTGCCACCAGCAGGGACAGCGTAAGGAAAGAGACCCAGTACTTC. This chain connects TRBV15 to TRBJ2-5; a weak D match, TRBD1 (6 bases). V was clipped by 3 bases and J by 3 bases, with 14 bases between them. Per germline, CDR1 LNHNV and CDR2 YYDKDF (reference sequence). This CDR3 comprises 15 residues.